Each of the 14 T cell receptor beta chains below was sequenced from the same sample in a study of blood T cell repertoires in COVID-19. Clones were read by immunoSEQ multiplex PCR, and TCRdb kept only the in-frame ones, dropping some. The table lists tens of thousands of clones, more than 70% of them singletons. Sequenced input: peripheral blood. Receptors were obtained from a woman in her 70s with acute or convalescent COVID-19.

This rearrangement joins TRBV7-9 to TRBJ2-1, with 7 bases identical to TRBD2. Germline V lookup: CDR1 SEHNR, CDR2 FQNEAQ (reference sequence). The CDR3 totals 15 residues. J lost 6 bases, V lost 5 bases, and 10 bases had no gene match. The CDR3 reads CASSAQGREGNEQFF. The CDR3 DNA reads TGTGCCAGCAGCGCACAAGGCAGGGAGGGCAATGAGCAGTTCTTC.

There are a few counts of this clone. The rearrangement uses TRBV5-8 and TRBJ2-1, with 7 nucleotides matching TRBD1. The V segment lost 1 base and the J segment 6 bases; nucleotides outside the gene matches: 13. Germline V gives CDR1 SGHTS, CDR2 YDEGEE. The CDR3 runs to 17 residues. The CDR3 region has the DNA TGTGCCAGCAGCTTGAGCAGGGGGAACACGATGCGCAATGAGCAGTTCTTC. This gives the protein CASSLSRGNTMRNEQFF.

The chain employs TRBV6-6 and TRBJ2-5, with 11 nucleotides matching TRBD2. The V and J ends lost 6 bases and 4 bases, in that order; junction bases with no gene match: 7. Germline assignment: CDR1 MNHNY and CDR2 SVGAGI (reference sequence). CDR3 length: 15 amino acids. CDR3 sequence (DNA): TGTGCCAGCAGCTATAGCGGGGGGGCAGGAGAGACCCAGTACTTC. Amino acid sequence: CASSYSGGAGETQYF.

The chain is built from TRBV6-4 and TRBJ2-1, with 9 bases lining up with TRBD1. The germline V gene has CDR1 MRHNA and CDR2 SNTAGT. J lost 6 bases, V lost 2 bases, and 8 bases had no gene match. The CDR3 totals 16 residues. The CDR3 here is CASSDGWTGAGNEQFF. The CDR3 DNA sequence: TGTGCCAGCAGTGACGGTTGGACAGGGGCTGGCAATGAGCAGTTCTTC.

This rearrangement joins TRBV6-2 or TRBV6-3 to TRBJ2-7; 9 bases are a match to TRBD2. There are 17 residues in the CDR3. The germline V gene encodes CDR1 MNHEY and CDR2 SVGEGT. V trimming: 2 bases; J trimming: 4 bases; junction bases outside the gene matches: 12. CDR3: CASSYVLGAGGPYEQYV. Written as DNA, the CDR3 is TGTGCCAGCAGTTACGTCTTGGGAGCGGGGGGTCCATACGAGCAGTACGTC.

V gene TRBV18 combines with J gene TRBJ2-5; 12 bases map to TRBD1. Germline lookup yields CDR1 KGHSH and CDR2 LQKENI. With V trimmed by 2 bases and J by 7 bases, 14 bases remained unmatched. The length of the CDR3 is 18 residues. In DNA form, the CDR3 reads TGTGCCAGCTCACCAACCTCCATCGGGACAGGGGGCGATGGGACCCAGTACTTC. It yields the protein CASSPTSIGTGGDGTQYF.

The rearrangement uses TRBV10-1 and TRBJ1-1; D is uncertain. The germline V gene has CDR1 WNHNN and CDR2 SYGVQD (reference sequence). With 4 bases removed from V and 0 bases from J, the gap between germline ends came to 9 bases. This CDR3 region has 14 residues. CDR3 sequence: CASSGSQVNTEAFF. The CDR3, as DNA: TGCGCCAGCAGTGGTTCGCAGGTGAACACTGAAGCTTTCTTT.

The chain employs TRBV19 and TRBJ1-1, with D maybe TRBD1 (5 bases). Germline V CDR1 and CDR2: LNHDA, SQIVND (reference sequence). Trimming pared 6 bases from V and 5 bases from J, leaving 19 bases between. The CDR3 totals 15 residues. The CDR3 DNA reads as TGTGCCAGTAGGCCGACAGAGTGGACCGAAACTGAAGCTTTCTTT. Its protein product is CASRPTEWTETEAFF.

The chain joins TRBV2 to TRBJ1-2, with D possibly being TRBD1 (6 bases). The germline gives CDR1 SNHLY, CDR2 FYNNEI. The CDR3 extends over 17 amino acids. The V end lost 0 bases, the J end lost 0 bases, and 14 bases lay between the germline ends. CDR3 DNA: TGTGCCAGCAGTGAAGCTTGGGGGCGCATGTCTAACTATGGCTACACCTTC. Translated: CASSEAWGRMSNYGYTF.

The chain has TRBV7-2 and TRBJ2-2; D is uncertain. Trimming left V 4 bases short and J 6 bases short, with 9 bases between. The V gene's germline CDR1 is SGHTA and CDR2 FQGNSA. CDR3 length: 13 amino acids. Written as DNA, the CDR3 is TGTGCCAGCAGCTCTCCTGTTCCCGGGGAGCTGTTTTTT. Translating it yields CASSSPVPGELFF.

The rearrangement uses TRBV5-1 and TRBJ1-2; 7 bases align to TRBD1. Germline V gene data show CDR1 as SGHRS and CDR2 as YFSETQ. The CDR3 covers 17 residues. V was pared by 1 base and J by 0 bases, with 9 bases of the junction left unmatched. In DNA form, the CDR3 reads TGCGCCAGCAGCTTGTTCCCCAAGGGGGCCACTAACTATGGCTACACCTTC. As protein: CASSLFPKGATNYGYTF.

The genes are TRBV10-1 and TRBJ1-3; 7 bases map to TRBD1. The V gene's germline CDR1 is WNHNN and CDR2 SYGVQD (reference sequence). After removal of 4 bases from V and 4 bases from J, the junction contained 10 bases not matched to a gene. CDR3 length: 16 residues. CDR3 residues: CASSVLWDRDGNTIYF. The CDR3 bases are TGCGCCAGCAGTGTGCTCTGGGACAGAGACGGAAACACCATATATTTT.

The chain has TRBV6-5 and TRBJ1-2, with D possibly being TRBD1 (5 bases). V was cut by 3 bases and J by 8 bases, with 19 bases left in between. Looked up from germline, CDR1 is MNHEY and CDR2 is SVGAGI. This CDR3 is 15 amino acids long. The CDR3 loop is CASSYDSLLFRGYTF. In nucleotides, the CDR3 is TGTGCCAGCAGTTATGACAGCCTTCTATTTAGGGGCTACACCTTC.

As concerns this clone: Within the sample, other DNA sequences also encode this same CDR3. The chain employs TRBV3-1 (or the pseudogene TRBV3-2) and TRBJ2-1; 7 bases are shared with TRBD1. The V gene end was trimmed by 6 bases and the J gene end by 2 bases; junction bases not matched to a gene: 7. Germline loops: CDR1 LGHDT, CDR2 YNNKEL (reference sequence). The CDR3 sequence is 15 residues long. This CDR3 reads CASSLRQGTYNEQFF. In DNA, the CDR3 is TGTGCCAGCAGTCTGCGACAGGGCACCTACAATGAGCAGTTCTTC.